The sequence of this TCR beta chain was determined in a study of T cells after yellow fever vaccination. Many counts were recorded for this clonotype. The CDR3 extends over 13 amino acids. The ends were cut back, 5 bases at V and 4 bases at J, with 11 bases in the middle. Germline V gene lookup returns CDR1 MNHEY and CDR2 SVGAGI. Template switching with 5'RACE generated the TCR cDNA and added a universal primer site and UMIs. TCRdb called the 5' RACE reads again in MiXCR, with one record for every CDR3 protein. The sample yields about 210,000 distinct CDR3 sequences, 3% to 4% seen once. This TCR came from a man younger than 35 who received the YFV17D yellow fever vaccine. The specimen comprised CD4+ T cells sorted from PBMCs, sampled 10 days after the yellow fever booster vaccination. The chain has TRBV6-5 and TRBJ2-5; D ambiguous. CDR3 in DNA: TGTGCCAGCAGTGTTCGATCGGCAGAGACCCAGTACTTC. This encodes CASSVRSAETQYF.